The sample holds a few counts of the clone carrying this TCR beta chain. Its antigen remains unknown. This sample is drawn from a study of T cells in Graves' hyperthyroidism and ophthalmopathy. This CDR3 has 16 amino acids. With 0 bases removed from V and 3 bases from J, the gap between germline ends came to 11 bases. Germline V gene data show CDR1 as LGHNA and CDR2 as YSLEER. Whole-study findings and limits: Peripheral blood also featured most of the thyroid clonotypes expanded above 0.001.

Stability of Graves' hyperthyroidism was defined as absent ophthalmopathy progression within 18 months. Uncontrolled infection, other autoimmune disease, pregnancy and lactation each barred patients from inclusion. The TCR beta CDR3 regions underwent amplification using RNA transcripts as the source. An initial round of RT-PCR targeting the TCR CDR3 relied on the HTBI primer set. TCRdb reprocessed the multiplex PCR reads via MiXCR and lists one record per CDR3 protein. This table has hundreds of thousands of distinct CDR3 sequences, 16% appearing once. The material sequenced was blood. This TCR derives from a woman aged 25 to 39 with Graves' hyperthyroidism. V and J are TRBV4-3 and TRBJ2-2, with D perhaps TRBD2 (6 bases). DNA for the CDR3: TGCGCCAGCAGCCAAGATTTAACGGGGGACACCGGGGAGCTGTTTTTT. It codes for CASSQDLTGDTGELFF.